Sequencing of this T cell receptor beta chain was carried out in a study of T cell repertoires in cytomegalovirus infection. Study-level information: Selected CMV epitopes included recently identified HLA-C-restricted ones as well as well-studied HLA-B-restricted ones. Indications came from public TCR beta signatures; they pointed to CMV infection and to a matching HLA type.

Only a few counts were recorded for this clonotype. Its specificity is not known. Germline-derived CDR1 and CDR2 are SNHLY and FYNNEI. This CDR3 comprises 13 residues. Between the trimmed V and J ends, which lost 4 bases and 8 bases, there was a span of 12 bases. MiXCR, applied by TCRdb to the reads, yields one record per CDR3 protein. The data contain 680,000 or so distinct CDR3 sequences, around 35% of them singletons. The receptor comes from a human donor in good health (CMV status not recorded). Some clones in this sample may be carry-over from other donors' samples. Here the sequenced sample was cultured PBMCs, taken from culture after CMV antigen stimulation. The rearrangement uses TRBV2 and TRBJ1-5, with D perhaps matching TRBD1 (6 bases). For the CDR3, the DNA is TGTGCCAGCAGTGGCAACAGGGCTGAGCCCCAGCATTTT. Translation gives CASSGNRAEPQHF. The complete variable domain, with remaining parts taken from reference TRBV2 and TRBJ1-5, reads EPEVTQTPSHQVTQMGQEVILRCVPISNHLYFYWYRQILGQKVEFLVSFYNNEISEKSEIFDDQFSVERPDGSNFTLKIRSTKLEDSAMYFCASSGNRAEPQHFGDGTRLSIL.